This T cell receptor (beta chain) came from a study of cytomegalovirus exposure and HLA in healthy donors. General observations from the study: Earlier analysis looked at TCR beta V segments, and most were productive about 87% or about 30% of the time. Among immune exposure information, only CMV serostatus was available. Presence/absence analyses supposed approximately even sequencing depth among donors. Some TCR beta chains (around 180 of them) were listed as cytomegalovirus-associated.

The CDR3 has 15 residues. CDR1 and CDR2 (germline): SSHAT, FNYEAQ (reference sequence). Concerning this clone itself: What it binds is not known. The junction and the germline gene differ at one end; a read error may be behind it.

The PCR ran on 60 Vbeta and 13 Jbeta primers. Clones were read by immunoSEQ multiplex PCR, and TCRdb kept only the in-frame ones, dropping some. The sample shows some 190,000 clones, 82% of them seen only once. The specimen was PBMCs. The clonotype originates from a man aged 40-49 years in good health and CMV-seronegative. This rearrangement joins TRBV7-7 to TRBJ2-5; 7 nucleotides agree with TRBD1. The CDR3 bases are TGTGCTAGCAGCTTCCGAACAGGGGTCGCAGAGACCCAGTACTTC. Translation: CASSFRTGVAETQYF.